The present entry profiles one TCR beta chain with its context. TCRdb's copy holds only in-frame clones and misses some; the assay was immunoSEQ multiplex PCR. Of tens of thousands of clones detected, roughly 91% appear once; the ten largest clones hold approximately 15%. This specimen comes from a study of sequential checkpoint blockade in melanoma. Germline V gives CDR1 SGHDT, CDR2 YYEEEE. Losses at the gene ends were 4 bases for V and 7 bases for J; bases not matched to a gene: 7. The CDR3 spans 14 residues. The treatment was: randomized to nivolumab then ipilimumab (arm A) or the reverse (arm B). This clonotype was sampled from a human donor with melanoma. The chain links TRBV5-6 to TRBJ1-1; 10 bases are a match to TRBD1. Sample: CD8+ T cells sorted from blood (inferred from file names), taken from a patient given nivolumab and ipilimumab in sequence. CDR3 in amino acids: CASSPGTGENEAFF. CDR3 DNA: TGTGCCAGCAGCCCTGGGACAGGGGAAAATGAAGCTTTCTTT.